The present TCR beta chain was sequenced within a study of T cell responses to AZD1222 COVID-19 vaccine. Study-wide results and caveats: Only five or six AZD1222 recipients were seropositive at baseline. Spike-spanning, vaccine-associated CD4 TCRs were dominant at 160-218 and 743-854. Clonal diversity was possibly underestimated, and white British individuals and females predominated among donors.

The data were produced by immunoSEQ multiplex PCR, yet TCRdb's version contains in-frame clones alone and is incomplete. The sample shows approximately 200,000 clones, about 89% of them seen only once. From germline, CDR1 is SGDLS and CDR2 YYNGEE. The CDR3 spans 13 residues. With V trimmed by 4 bases and J by 8 bases, 3 bases remained unmatched. To note about this clone: Its antigen is currently unknown.

The chain couples TRBV9 to TRBJ2-1; 10 bases are shared with TRBD1. The sequence was obtained from an adult in good health. The sample in question was peripheral blood, obtained on day 0 of MenACWY control vaccination. CDR3 sequence: CASSPGTGDEQFF. The CDR3 nucleotides read TGTGCCAGCAGCCCGGGGACAGGGGATGAGCAGTTCTTC.